Each of the 28 T cell receptor beta chains below was sequenced from the same sample in a study of T cells after yellow fever vaccination. TCRdb itself ran the 5' RACE reads through MiXCR, one entry per CDR3 protein. Counted here are about 210,000 distinct CDR3 sequences, 3% to 4% occurring once; the ten biggest clones make up around 3%. Sequences were derived from CD4+ T cells sorted from PBMCs, sampled 10 days after the yellow fever booster vaccination. These receptor sequences come from a man aged 18 to 29 who received the YFV17D yellow fever vaccine.

This clonotype came up many times. V and J are TRBV7-3 and TRBJ2-1, with D tentatively TRBD1 (6 bases). Germline V gives CDR1 SGHTA, CDR2 FQGTGA. V was shortened by 5 bases and J by 0 bases, with 11 bases between the two germline ends. This CDR3 region has 15 residues. CDR3 sequence (DNA): TGTGCCAGCAGCAACGACAGGAGCTCCTACAATGAGCAGTTCTTC. Protein product: CASSNDRSSYNEQFF.

There are a few counts of this clonotype. J is TRBJ1-2 and V is TRBV15; D is ambiguous. This CDR3 is built from 12 residues. Trimming stripped 4 bases from V and 2 bases from J, with 5 bases between. The germline gives CDR1 LNHNV, CDR2 YYDKDF (reference sequence). The CDR3 DNA is TGTGCCACCAGCACCGACAACTATGGCTACACCTTC. This codes for CATSTDNYGYTF.

The table lists this clonotype with a few counts. The chain has TRBV20-1 and TRBJ2-1; the D gene is possibly TRBD2 (6 bases). V was pared by 1 base and J by 3 bases, with 10 bases between. Germline V gene data show CDR1 as DFQATT and CDR2 as SNEGSKA (reference sequence). The CDR3 loop spans 14 amino acids. In DNA form, the CDR3 reads TGCAGTGCTAGAGGTGATAGCGGCTACAATGAGCAGTTCTTC. Translated: CSARGDSGYNEQFF.

There are many counts of this clonotype. This chain connects TRBV5-1 to TRBJ1-5; D might be TRBD1 (5 bases). V dropped 4 bases and J dropped 1 base, with 12 bases sitting between them. Germline V lookup: CDR1 SGHRS, CDR2 YFSETQ. This CDR3 comprises 15 residues. DNA of the CDR3: TGCGCCAGCAGCGCGTTTTGGGGCAGCAATCAGCCCCAGCATTTT. The encoded protein is CASSAFWGSNQPQHF.

This clonotype has ten or more counts. V and J are TRBV12-3 or TRBV12-4 and TRBJ1-3, with D unresolved. The CDR3 is made up of 12 amino acids. V lost 1 base to trimming and J lost 5 bases, with 3 bases between them. CDR3 DNA sequence: TGTGCCAGCAGTTTAGAACGAAACACCATATATTTT. Translated, it gives CASSLERNTIYF.

This clonotype was counted a few times. This rearrangement joins TRBV6-2 or TRBV6-3 to TRBJ1-2, with a tentative D call TRBD1 (6 bases). The CDR3 has 14 residues. Trimming removed 5 bases at V and 7 bases at J, with 17 bases between. Germline-derived CDR1 and CDR2 are MNHEY and SVGEGT. The CDR3 region has the DNA TGTGCCAGCAGTATACCGACAGGCGCGAGTGGCTACACCTTC. Translated: CASSIPTGASGYTF.

This clonotype was picked up a small number of times. The chain has TRBV7-9 and TRBJ2-1; 11 bases map to TRBD2. V gave up 5 bases and J gave up 3 bases; unmatched junction bases: 9. CDR1 and CDR2 (germline): SEHNR, FQNEAQ (reference sequence). The CDR3 is made up of 17 amino acids. CDR3 residues: CASSDISGGAYYNEQFF. The CDR3 nucleotides read TGTGCCAGCAGCGACATTAGCGGGGGGGCCTACTACAATGAGCAGTTCTTC.

The rearrangement links TRBV7-2 to TRBJ1-1, with no clear D. Between the trimmed V and J ends, which lost 1 base and 5 bases, there was a span of 17 bases. Germline CDR1 SGHTA, CDR2 FQGNSA. The CDR3 runs 16 residues. The CDR3 protein is CASSLVPLGGGTEAFF. In DNA, the CDR3 is TGTGCCAGCAGCTTAGTTCCTCTGGGTGGAGGGACTGAAGCTTTCTTT.

J is TRBJ2-2 and V is TRBV19; D is uncertain. The germline V and J ends were trimmed by 3 bases and 4 bases, with 9 bases remaining between them. CDR3 length equals 14 residues. Germline V gives CDR1 LNHDA, CDR2 SQIVND (reference sequence). This CDR3 is CASSIAELTGELFF. The CDR3 nucleotides are TGTGCCAGTAGTATTGCAGAGCTCACCGGGGAGCTGTTTTTT.

This clonotype was observed at least ten times. The chain carries TRBV12-3 or TRBV12-4 and TRBJ2-1, with TRBD2 matching 7 bases. The CDR3 has 16 residues. With V trimmed by 5 bases and J by 0 bases, 7 bases remained unmatched. This chain's CDR3 is CASSPGGSSSYNEQFF. The DNA of the CDR3 is TGTGCCAGCAGTCCGGGGGGATCCAGCTCCTACAATGAGCAGTTCTTC.

This clonotype was observed at least ten times. The chain carries TRBV7-8 and TRBJ1-2, with a tentative D call TRBD1 (5 bases). CDR1 is SGHVS and CDR2 is FQNEAQ in the germline V gene. This CDR3 contains 13 residues. Trimming stripped 5 bases from V and 10 bases from J, with 17 bases between. As DNA, the CDR3 is TGTGCCAGCAGCGGATCAGGGTGGCGTGACTACACCTTC. It encodes CASSGSGWRDYTF.

Ten or more counts support this clonotype. The rearrangement uses TRBV7-9 and TRBJ2-5; D gene unclear. Between the trimmed V and J ends, which lost 5 bases and 4 bases, there was a span of 8 bases. Germline V lookup: CDR1 SEHNR, CDR2 FQNEAQ (reference sequence). The CDR3 totals 12 residues. CDR3 nucleotide sequence: TGTGCCAGCAGCCCGAACCGAGAGACCCAGTACTTC. Its protein product is CASSPNRETQYF. Full variable domain (remainder filled in from reference TRBV7-9 and TRBJ2-5): DTGVSQNPRHKITKRGQNVTFRCDPISEHNRLYWYRQTLGQGPEFLTYFQNEAQLEKSRLLSDRFSAERPKGSFSTLEIQRTEQGDSAMYLCASSPNRETQYFGPGTRLLVL.

This clonotype was observed at least ten times. CDR3 DNA sequence: TGTGCCAGCAAGGTGCTAGGGGGCGCGAACACCGGGGAGCTGTTTTTT. This translates into CASKVLGGANTGELFF. The chain is built from TRBV12-3 or TRBV12-4 and TRBJ2-2; TRBD1 aligns across 7 bases. The CDR3 length is 16 residues. J gave up 0 bases and V 7 bases, and 8 bases lay outside the gene matches.

This clonotype appeared many times. This chain links TRBV20-1 with TRBJ1-1; D is unresolved. The CDR3 loop spans 12 amino acids. Germline V CDR1 and CDR2: DFQATT, SNEGSKA (reference sequence). Deletions cut 0 bases from V and 4 bases from J, with 6 bases between. The CDR3, as DNA: TGCAGTGCTAGAGATCGGTCCACTGAAGCTTTCTTT. The encoded protein is CSARDRSTEAFF.

The chain uses TRBV12-3 or TRBV12-4 and TRBJ1-5; perhaps TRBD1 as D (5 bases). Trimming took 6 bases from V and 5 from J, leaving 17 bases between them. The CDR3 sequence is 15 residues long. The CDR3 protein is CASSSSRAGHQPQHF. CDR3 DNA: TGTGCCAGCAGCAGTAGCCGGGCAGGGCATCAGCCCCAGCATTTT.

Ten or more counts support this clonotype. The chain's CDR3 is CASSLLGLYYGYTF. As DNA, the CDR3 is TGTGCCAGCAGCTTATTGGGACTGTACTATGGCTACACCTTC. V is TRBV7-2 and J is TRBJ1-2; the D gene is possibly TRBD1 (5 bases). CDR1 and CDR2 from the germline V gene are SGHTA and FQGNSA. This CDR3 is built from 14 residues. The V end was cut by 2 bases, the J end by 3 bases, with 10 bases between.

This chain links TRBV9 with TRBJ1-6; no firm D call. V lost 3 bases to trimming and J lost 9 bases, with 25 bases between them. This CDR3 comprises 18 residues. Germline V gene data show CDR1 as SGDLS and CDR2 as YYNGEE. CDR3 nucleotide sequence: TGTGCCAGCAGCGGAGAGCGAGGAGGCAGATCTTTGGGTTCACCCCTCCACTTT. Protein product: CASSGERGGRSLGSPLHF.

This clonotype occurred many times. The V gene is TRBV20-1, the J gene TRBJ2-3; 10 nucleotides line up with TRBD2. Germline CDR1 and CDR2: DFQATT and SNEGSKA (reference sequence). The CDR3 covers 14 residues. The V segment lost 5 bases and the J segment 2 bases; nucleotides outside the gene matches: 4. Here the CDR3 DNA reads TGCAGTGCTTTAAGCGGGGGGGCCACAGATACGCAGTATTTT. Protein product: CSALSGGATDTQYF.

This clonotype was seen repeatedly, ten times or more. The J gene is TRBJ2-7, the V gene TRBV3-2; TRBD1 is the table's D call and was not checked against the DNA. TRBV3-2 is listed as a pseudogene. This CDR3 has 16 amino acids. CDR3 in amino acids: CASSRFDSGVTYEQYV. CDR3 in DNA: TGTGCCAGCAGCCGGTTTGACTCGGGGGTCACCTACGAGCAGTACGTC.

Only a few counts were recorded for this clonotype. This chain joins TRBV5-4 and TRBJ2-7; 7 positions agree with TRBD1. Germline V lookup: CDR1 SGHNT, CDR2 YYREEE (reference sequence). The CDR3 runs 14 residues. The V gene end was trimmed by 0 bases and the J gene end by 4 bases; junction bases not matched to a gene: 4. CDR3: CASSLDTGDYEQYF. DNA of the CDR3: TGTGCCAGCAGCTTGGACACAGGGGATTACGAGCAGTACTTC.

This clonotype was found many times. V and J are TRBV5-1 and TRBJ2-3, with D tentatively TRBD1 or TRBD2 (5 bases each). CDR1 and CDR2 from the germline V gene are SGHRS and YFSETQ. The CDR3 runs to 15 residues. Trimming took 1 base from V and 2 from J, leaving 11 bases between them. CDR3: CASSLPGANTDTQYF. In DNA form, the CDR3 reads TGCGCCAGCAGCTTGCCCGGGGCGAACACAGATACGCAGTATTTT.

This clonotype has more than one count but fewer than ten. This chain connects TRBV5-1 to TRBJ1-4; the D gene is possibly TRBD1 (5 bases). The length of the CDR3 is 14 residues. V lost 3 bases and J lost 1, with 7 bases in between. Germline CDR1 and CDR2: SGHRS and YFSETQ. CDR3 nucleotides: TGCGCCAGCAGCTGGGGGAGAACTAATGAAAAACTGTTTTTT. Translated, it gives CASSWGRTNEKLFF. Together with reference TRBV5-1 and TRBJ1-4, the CDR3 gives the full variable domain: KAGVTQTPRYLIKTRGQQVTLSCSPISGHRSVSWYQQTPGQGLQFLFEYFSETQRNKGNFPGRFSGRQFSNSRSEMNVSTLELGDSALYLCASSWGRTNEKLFFGSGTQLSVL.

There are a few counts of this clonotype. The V gene is TRBV14, the J gene TRBJ2-6; TRBD1 matches 8 bases. CDR3 length: 17 amino acids. V lost 3 bases to trimming and J lost 3 bases; unmatched junction nucleotides: 7. CDR1 and CDR2 (germline): SGHDN, FVKESK. The CDR3 nucleotides are TGTGCCAGCAGCCACCTAGGACAGGGCGGTGGGGCCAACGTCCTGACTTTC. As protein: CASSHLGQGGGANVLTF.

J is TRBJ1-2 and V is TRBV9; D is undetermined. V lost 1 base and J lost 8, with 9 bases in between. Germline loops: CDR1 SGDLS, CDR2 YYNGEE. The CDR3 consists of 12 residues. The CDR3 loop is CASSVPAVGYTF. In DNA, the CDR3 is TGTGCCAGCAGCGTACCGGCAGTGGGCTACACCTTC.

The sample holds a few counts of this clonotype. The rearrangement uses TRBV2 and TRBJ1-4; D not certain. Germline-derived CDR1 and CDR2 are SNHLY and FYNNEI. The V end lost 2 bases, the J end lost 1 base, and 5 bases lay between the germline ends. This CDR3 contains 14 residues. The CDR3 region has the DNA TGTGCCAGCAGTGAATTAGGAACTAATGAAAAACTGTTTTTT. Amino acids: CASSELGTNEKLFF.

This clonotype has a handful of counts. The V call is TRBV27, the J call TRBJ1-6; TRBD1 matches at 7 bases. The V gene's germline CDR1 is MNHEY and CDR2 SMNVEV (reference sequence). CDR3 length: 14 amino acids. V gave up 7 bases and J gave up 11 bases; unmatched junction bases: 11. The CDR3 nucleotides read TGTGCCAGCACTCAAAGGCAGGGGGGGCCACCCCTCCACTTT. Translated: CASTQRQGGPPLHF.

This clonotype was seen ten or more times. The rearrangement joins TRBV5-1 to TRBJ2-1; TRBD1 aligns across 7 bases. V dropped 2 bases and J dropped 4; count of bases not matched to a gene: 3. The CDR3 runs 14 residues. The germline V gene has CDR1 SGHRS and CDR2 YFSETQ. The CDR3 sequence: CASSFLGQYNEQFF. CDR3 coding DNA: TGCGCCAGCAGCTTCTTGGGACAGTACAATGAGCAGTTCTTC.

The chain has TRBV12-3 or TRBV12-4 and TRBJ1-2, with TRBD1 as a possible D gene (5 bases). This CDR3 is built from 17 residues. V lost 2 bases and J lost 3, with 19 bases in between. CDR3 protein: CASSLWVDGARDYGYTF. In DNA, the CDR3 is TGTGCCAGCAGTTTATGGGTGGATGGGGCGCGGGACTATGGCTACACCTTC.